A single sample gave rise to the 13 T cell receptor beta chains below, sequenced in a study of shared clonotypes between healthy human individuals. The table came from immunoSEQ multiplex PCR; TCRdb's copy has only in-frame clones and leaves some out. Altogether approximately 640,000 clones are present, less than 95% being singletons, with the ten largest covering approximately 35%. The material sequenced was memory CD8+ T cells from PBMCs. Documented subset: CD45RO+ cells pooled with CCR7-negative TemRA cells. Receptor source: a man younger than 30 in good health. Some clones in this sample may be carry-over from other donors' samples.

This sequence joins TRBV29-1 and TRBJ2-1; possible D gene TRBD2, 6 bases. In germline, CDR1 is SQVTM, CDR2 ANQGSEA. V was trimmed by 7 bases and J by 0 bases, leaving 25 bases between them. This CDR3 has 18 residues. The chain's CDR3 is CSAPRDSRALFSYNEQFF. The CDR3 DNA reads TGCAGCGCCCCAAGGGACTCGAGGGCTCTCTTCTCCTACAATGAGCAGTTCTTC.

The chain has TRBV6-1 and TRBJ2-1; D remains unclear. The CDR3 loop spans 14 amino acids. Germline V gives CDR1 MNHNS, CDR2 SASEGT. Deletions cut 4 bases from V and 5 bases from J, with 12 bases between. This chain's CDR3 is CASSGSLVHNEQFF. In nucleotides, the CDR3 is TGTGCCAGCAGTGGTAGTCTAGTCCACAATGAGCAGTTCTTC.

The sample holds one count of this clone. The chain employs TRBV29-1 and TRBJ2-1; D assignment may be TRBD1 or TRBD2 (6 bases each). Germline V gene lookup returns CDR1 SQVTM and CDR2 ANQGSEA. V lost 5 bases and J lost 2, with 16 bases in between. The CDR3 has 15 amino acids. The CDR3 region has the DNA TGCAGCGTTCCCTCCGGTGGGGGGCCCTACAATGAGCAGTTCTTC. Residues: CSVPSGGGPYNEQFF.

The chain employs TRBV7-3 and TRBJ2-1, with D perhaps TRBD2 (6 bases). Germline V gene sequence: CDR1 SGHTA, CDR2 FQGTGA. V lost 3 bases, J lost 2 bases, and 11 bases lay in between. This CDR3 comprises 15 residues. CDR3 sequence reads: CASSFSGEPYNEQFF. The CDR3 DNA reads as TGTGCCAGCAGCTTCTCGGGAGAACCCTACAATGAGCAGTTCTTC.

This clone was observed once. Other DNA sequences from this sample encode an identical CDR3 as well. The chain is built from TRBV7-9 and TRBJ2-2; D ambiguous. Looked up from germline, CDR1 is SEHNR and CDR2 is FQNEAQ (reference sequence). This CDR3 is built from 13 residues. Trimming took 2 bases from V and 5 from J, leaving 6 bases between them. The CDR3 DNA follows: TGTGCCAGCAGCTTAACCGGGACCGGGGAGCTGTTTTTT. Its protein product is CASSLTGTGELFF.

The rearrangement links TRBV30 to TRBJ2-7; D is ambiguous. In germline, CDR1 is GTSNPN, CDR2 SVGIG (reference sequence). The CDR3 is made up of 11 amino acids. V lost 5 bases to trimming and J lost 7 bases, with 12 bases between them. CDR3 in amino acids: CAWARLGEQYF. CDR3 DNA: TGTGCCTGGGCGAGACTTGGTGAGCAGTACTTC.

The chain is built from TRBV7-8 and TRBJ2-1; 10 bases match TRBD1. V lost 5 bases and J lost 3; bases outside the gene matches: 4. Germline-derived CDR1 and CDR2 are SGHVS and FQNEAQ. The CDR3 consists of 15 residues. The CDR3 nucleotides are TGTGCCAGCAGCCCAGGACAGGGGGTCTACAATGAGCAGTTCTTC. The encoded protein is CASSPGQGVYNEQFF.

This clone has only one observation. The genes are TRBV30 and TRBJ2-1, with TRBD2 matching over 8 bases. This CDR3 comprises 13 residues. J lost 8 bases, V lost 2 bases, and 5 bases had no gene match. Per the germline V gene, CDR1 is GTSNPN and CDR2 is SVGIG (reference sequence). The CDR3 DNA is TGTGCCTGGAGTTTTAGCGGGATCCATGAGCAGTTCTTC. Amino acid sequence: CAWSFSGIHEQFF.

The J gene is TRBJ2-1, the V gene TRBV25-1; 7 bases agree with TRBD2. The junction had 14 bases not matched to a gene; V was cut back by 4 bases and J by 8 bases. From germline, CDR1 is MGHDK and CDR2 SYGVNS. CDR3 length equals 16 residues. CDR3 region: CASSVTPGGSLDEQFF. CDR3 in DNA: TGTGCCAGCAGTGTCACACCGGGCGGGAGCTTGGATGAGCAGTTCTTC.

The gene calls are TRBV29-1 and TRBJ2-7, with a tentative D call TRBD2 (7 bases). The CDR3 sequence is 16 residues long. The germline gives CDR1 SQVTM, CDR2 ANQGSEA. The V end was cut by 5 bases, the J end by 4 bases, with 24 bases between. The CDR3 protein is CSVIPMGGAATYEQYF. For the CDR3, the DNA is TGCAGCGTTATCCCAATGGGGGGGGCAGCGACTTACGAGCAGTACTTC.

The chain joins TRBV27 to TRBJ1-4, with 7 bases aligning to TRBD1. Losses at the gene ends were 5 bases for V and 5 bases for J; bases not matched to a gene: 8. The CDR3 spans 15 residues. Germline V gene sequence: CDR1 MNHEY, CDR2 SMNVEV (reference sequence). CDR3 coding DNA: TGTGCCAGCAGTACCCTGGGACAGACCAATGAAAAACTGTTTTTT. This codes for CASSTLGQTNEKLFF.

This chain uses TRBV6-1 with TRBJ2-7; TRBD1 matches 9 bases. CDR1 and CDR2 from the germline V gene are MNHNS and SASEGT. The CDR3 is made up of 14 amino acids. V dropped 6 bases and J dropped 2; count of bases not matched to a gene: 5. CDR3 sequence (DNA): TGTGCCAGCAGCCCGGGACAGGGAGCCTACGAGCAGTACTTC. It translates to CASSPGQGAYEQYF.

This clone has only a few counts. The chain links TRBV5-1 to TRBJ2-7, with 7 bases lining up with TRBD2. V gave up 4 bases and J gave up 1 base; unmatched junction bases: 8. Germline loops: CDR1 SGHRS, CDR2 YFSETQ. This CDR3 has 15 amino acids. Written as DNA, the CDR3 is TGCGCCAGCAGCCTTGGGAGGGGCCATTCCTACGAGCAGTACTTC. This translates into CASSLGRGHSYEQYF.